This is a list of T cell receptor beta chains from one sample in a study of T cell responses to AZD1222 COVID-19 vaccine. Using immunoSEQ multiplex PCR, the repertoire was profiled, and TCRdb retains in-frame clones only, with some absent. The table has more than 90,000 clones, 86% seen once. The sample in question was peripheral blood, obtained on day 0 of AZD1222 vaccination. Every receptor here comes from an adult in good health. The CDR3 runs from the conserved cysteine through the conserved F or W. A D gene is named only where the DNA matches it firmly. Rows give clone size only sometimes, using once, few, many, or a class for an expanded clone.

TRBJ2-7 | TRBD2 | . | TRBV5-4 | TGTGCCAGCAGCCTCGGACTAGCGGGAAGGGCATCCTACGAGCAGTACTTC | CASSLGLAGRASYEQYF
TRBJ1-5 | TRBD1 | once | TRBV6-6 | TGTGCCAGCCGTAAAGACAGGGAAAATCAGCCCCAGCATTTT | CASRKDRENQPQHF
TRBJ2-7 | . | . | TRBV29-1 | TGCAGCGTTGAGGGAAACTACGAGCAGTACTTC | CSVEGNYEQYF
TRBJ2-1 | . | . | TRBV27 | TGTGCCAGCAGTTTAGCCGGGTTTAGTGAGCAGTTCTTC | CASSLAGFSEQFF
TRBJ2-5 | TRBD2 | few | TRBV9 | TGTGCCAGCAGCGTTCTAGCGGGAGCAGGAAAAGAGACCCAGTACTTC | CASSVLAGAGKETQYF
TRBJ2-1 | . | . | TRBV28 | TGTGCCAGCATCCCGGGAAGTACCCACAATGAGCAGTTCTTC | CASIPGSTHNEQFF
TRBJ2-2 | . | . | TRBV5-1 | TGCGCCAGCAGCTTGGAGGGGAGGCCAGGGTTGGAGCTGTTTTTT | CASSLEGRPGLELFF
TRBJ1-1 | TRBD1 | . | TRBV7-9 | TGTGCCAGCATTACAGGGGCCTACACTGAAGCTTTCTTT | CASITGAYTEAFF
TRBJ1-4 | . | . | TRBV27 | TGTGCCAGCAGTTTAGGCAGAGATGGCCTGGGGAATGAAAAACTGTTTTTT | CASSLGRDGLGNEKLFF
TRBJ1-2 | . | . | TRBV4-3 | TGCGCCAGCAGCCAAGATTCGGGGAACAGGGCTCGGATCTATGGCTACACCTTC | CASSQDSGNRARIYGYTF
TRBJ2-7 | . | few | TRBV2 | TGTGCCAGCAGTCAGATCTACGAGCAGTACTTC | CASSQIYEQYF
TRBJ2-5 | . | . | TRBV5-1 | TGCGCCAGCACTGCCTCGTTCAATAGGGGGGCCGTCCAAGAGACCCAGTACTTC | CASTASFNRGAVQETQYF
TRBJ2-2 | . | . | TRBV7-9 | TGTGCCAGCAGCTTTCAGGGTCCGGGCACCGGGGAGCTGTTTTTT | CASSFQGPGTGELFF
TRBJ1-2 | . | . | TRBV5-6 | TGTGCCAGCAGCGCCGTGCTTAACGGTCACTATGGCTACACCTTC | CASSAVLNGHYGYTF
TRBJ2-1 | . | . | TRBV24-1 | TGTGCCACCAGTGGGGGGGGGCAATATGAGCAGTTCTTC | CATSGGGQYEQFF
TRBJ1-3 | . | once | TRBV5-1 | TGCGCCAGCAGCTCTTTAGATGGAAACACCATATATTTT | CASSSLDGNTIYF
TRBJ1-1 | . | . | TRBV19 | TGTGCCAGTAGTAGCACCTCCACAACTGAAGCTTTCTTT | CASSSTSTTEAFF
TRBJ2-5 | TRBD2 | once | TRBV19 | TGTGCCAGTAGTATCGACCCCGGGAGGCAAGAGACCCAGTACTTC | CASSIDPGRQETQYF
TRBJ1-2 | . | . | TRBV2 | TGTGCCAGCAGAGCGGACGGTGATGGCTACACCTTC | CASRADGDGYTF
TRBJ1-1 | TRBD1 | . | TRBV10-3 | TGTGCCATCAGTTACCGGGACAGGGACACTGAAGCTTTCTTT | CAISYRDRDTEAFF
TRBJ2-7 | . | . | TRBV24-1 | TGTGCCACCAGTGATTCCCTGGGCCCCAAGGGCGAGCAGTACTTC | CATSDSLGPKGEQYF
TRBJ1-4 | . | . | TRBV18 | TGTGCCAGCTCAATGGGGTTGGATGAAAAACTGTTTTTT | CASSMGLDEKLFF
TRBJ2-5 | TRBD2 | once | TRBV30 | TGTGCCTGGAGTGTCACTAGCGGGCGGAGAGAGACCCAGTACTTC | CAWSVTSGRRETQYF
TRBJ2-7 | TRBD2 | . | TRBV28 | TGTGCCAGTACTAGCGGATCTCCCCGTCGGGAGCAGTACTTC | CASTSGSPRREQYF
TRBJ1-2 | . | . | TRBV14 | TGTGCCAGCAGCCAAAACTTCCGGGACGTTGATGGCTACACCTTC | CASSQNFRDVDGYTF
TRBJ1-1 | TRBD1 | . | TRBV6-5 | TGTGCCAGCAGTTATCGACAGGGGGCAGTGGGAGCTTTCTTT | CASSYRQGAVGAFF
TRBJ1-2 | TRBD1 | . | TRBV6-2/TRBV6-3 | TGTGCCAGCAGTTTCGGGACAGGCTATGGCTACACCTTC | CASSFGTGYGYTF